The next 9 T cell receptor beta chains were all read from a single sample in a study of radiotherapy plus CTLA-4 blockade in lung cancer. Sequenced by immunoSEQ multiplex PCR; TCRdb stores in-frame clones only, minus some. The sample lists around 80,000 clones; nearly 75% were seen once. The material was peripheral blood, obtained from a patient treated with radiotherapy plus ipilimumab. These receptor sequences come from a human donor with non-small cell lung cancer whose response to radiotherapy plus ipilimumab could not be evaluated.

The CDR3 is CASSLEVRTSTDTQYF. CDR3 sequence (DNA): TGCGCCAGCAGCTTGGAAGTCCGTACTAGCACAGATACGCAGTATTTT. The chain employs TRBV5-1 and TRBJ2-3; D is unclear. CDR1 and CDR2 from the germline V gene are SGHRS and YFSETQ. The CDR3 consists of 16 residues. Between the trimmed V and J ends, which lost 0 bases and 0 bases, there was a span of 11 bases.

The chain carries TRBV7-9 and TRBJ2-3; 10 bases are a match to TRBD2. Germline-derived CDR1 and CDR2 are SEHNR and FQNEAQ (reference sequence). V was clipped by 5 bases and J by 0 bases; unmatched bases: 5. This CDR3 has 16 amino acids. CDR3 in amino acids: CASSPGLADSTDTQYF. The CDR3, as DNA: TGTGCCAGCAGCCCCGGACTAGCGGACAGCACAGATACGCAGTATTTT.

This clone was observed a handful of times. The chain employs TRBV7-9 and TRBJ1-1; D is uncertain. The germline CDR1 and CDR2 sequences are SEHNR and FQNEAQ (reference sequence). The CDR3 sequence is 13 residues long. V was trimmed by 6 bases and J by 5 bases, leaving 13 bases between them. CDR3 loop: CASSLEGRTEAFF. As DNA, the CDR3 is TGTGCCAGCAGTCTAGAGGGTCGGACTGAAGCTTTCTTT.

The chain links TRBV14 to TRBJ2-1; D is possibly TRBD2 (5 bases). Looked up from germline, CDR1 is SGHDN and CDR2 is FVKESK. The V gene lost 4 bases and the J gene lost 8 bases, with 18 bases spanning the gap. The CDR3 covers 15 residues. The CDR3 DNA is TGTGCCAGCAGCCCCTCCTCCATATACGGGGATGAGCAGTTCTTC. It encodes CASSPSSIYGDEQFF.

V gene TRBV7-7 combines with J gene TRBJ2-2; D is unresolved. V lost 0 bases and J lost 5, with 7 bases in between. Germline CDR1 is SSHAT and CDR2 is FNYEAQ (reference sequence). The length of the CDR3 is 14 residues. The CDR3: CASSLAHRTGELFF. CDR3 sequence (DNA): TGTGCCAGCAGCTTAGCGCATCGGACCGGGGAGCTGTTTTTT.

This clone was detected only once. The chain is built from TRBV4-2 and TRBJ2-7; TRBD2 agrees at 13 bases. The CDR3 totals 16 residues. Germline assignment: CDR1 LGHNA and CDR2 YNFKEQ. After removal of 2 bases from V and 2 bases from J, the junction contained 3 bases not matched to a gene. The CDR3 here is CASSQTLAGGAYEQYF. The CDR3, as DNA: TGTGCCAGCAGCCAAACACTAGCGGGGGGGGCCTACGAGCAGTACTTC.

The chain employs TRBV7-3 and TRBJ2-5, with TRBD2 as a possible D gene (7 bases). This CDR3 spans 15 amino acids. The V and J ends lost 5 bases and 4 bases respectively, with 17 bases between them. CDR1 and CDR2 (germline): SGHTA, FQGTGA. In nucleotides, the CDR3 is TGTGCCAGCAGCCGGGTCGGGGGGCCGGGAGAGACCCAGTACTTC. It specifies CASSRVGGPGETQYF.

This chain links TRBV7-9 with TRBJ1-5; D may be TRBD1 (5 bases). Trimming removed 5 bases from V and 1 base from J, with 24 bases in between. Germline CDR1 SEHNR, CDR2 FQNEAQ (reference sequence). CDR3 length equals 19 residues. This CDR3 reads CASSPTLTGLPASNQPQHF. The CDR3 nucleotides are TGTGCCAGCAGCCCTACCCTAACGGGACTCCCGGCGAGCAATCAGCCCCAGCATTTT.

The chain recombines TRBV10-2 with TRBJ2-5; TRBD2 matches at 15 bases. The CDR3 has 19 amino acids. Germline lookup yields CDR1 WSHSY and CDR2 SAAADI. The ends lost 10 bases at V and 3 bases at J; junction bases unmatched: 18. CDR3 DNA: TGCGCCACCACAGGGGAACCGGGACTAGCGGGAGGAGGGGAAGAGACCCAGTACTTC. As protein: CATTGEPGLAGGGEETQYF.